This is a list of T cell receptor beta chains from one sample in a study of blood T cell repertoires in COVID-19. Profiling relied on immunoSEQ multiplex PCR, and the TCRdb table lists in-frame clones only, not all of them. This sample yields over 200,000 clones, of which about nine tenths are seen a single time; roughly 2.6% belongs to the top ten. Sample: peripheral blood. Receptors were obtained from a woman aged 55 to 70 with acute or convalescent COVID-19. Each CDR3 is given with its conserved first and last residue. Clone size appears in some rows only: once, few, many, or a class for an expanded clone.

J: TRBJ1-1; size: few; V: TRBV6-5; CDR3: CATHSFQAEAFF
J: TRBJ1-6; size: NA; V: TRBV7-9; CDR3: CASSLESGVAHSPLHF
J: TRBJ2-3; size: NA; V: TRBV7-2; CDR3: CASSPRQAVHTDTQYF
J: TRBJ1-1; size: NA; V: TRBV3-1/TRBV3-2; CDR3: CASSHSDRSNTEAFF
J: TRBJ2-2; size: NA; V: TRBV2; CDR3: CASRPPTSSGELFF
J: TRBJ1-1; size: NA; V: TRBV19; CDR3: CASIFAGEAFF
J: TRBJ2-5; size: NA; V: TRBV6-1; CDR3: CASSGGWGGDSQETQYF
J: TRBJ1-1; size: NA; V: TRBV14; CDR3: CASSQARRGPAFF
J: TRBJ2-3; size: NA; V: TRBV24-1; CDR3: CATSDRTGTGGPDTQYF
J: TRBJ2-5; size: few; V: TRBV12-5; CDR3: CASGSMDTPETQYF
J: TRBJ2-3; size: NA; V: TRBV18; CDR3: CASSRDSPPDTQYF
J: TRBJ2-7; size: NA; V: TRBV10-3; CDR3: CAISEVQGGSHEQYF
J: TRBJ1-3; size: once; V: TRBV5-1; CDR3: CATSPTGTHRNTIYF
J: TRBJ2-7; size: NA; V: TRBV7-2; CDR3: CASSVRKGQGSHEQYF
J: TRBJ1-5; size: NA; V: TRBV6-2/TRBV6-3; CDR3: CASSHLDRELDQPQHF
J: TRBJ1-5; size: NA; V: TRBV19; CDR3: CASKDRGGGNQPQHF
J: TRBJ2-7; size: NA; V: TRBV4-3; CDR3: CASSQDLAPYEQYF
J: TRBJ1-1; size: NA; V: TRBV19; CDR3: CASSIAPTGMNTEAFF
J: TRBJ2-3; size: NA; V: TRBV21-1; CDR3: CASSLLWGTSGKTDTQYF
J: TRBJ1-3; size: NA; V: TRBV28; CDR3: CASSLRGGTGNTIYF
J: TRBJ2-2; size: NA; V: TRBV4-1; CDR3: CASSLDRENTGELFF
J: TRBJ2-1; size: NA; V: TRBV4-1; CDR3: CASSPRVGLAGGQRDEQFF
J: TRBJ1-2; size: NA; V: TRBV7-2; CDR3: CASSRDRVPYGYTF
J: TRBJ1-1; size: NA; V: TRBV7-9; CDR3: CASSLEASAPAFF
J: TRBJ2-7; size: NA; V: TRBV6-2/TRBV6-3; CDR3: CASSSPRGAYEQYF
J: TRBJ2-3; size: NA; V: TRBV19; CDR3: CASKVTGGDTQYF
J: TRBJ1-4; size: NA; V: TRBV3-1/TRBV3-2; CDR3: CASSQDGGGWEKLFF
J: TRBJ1-2; size: NA; V: TRBV9; CDR3: CASSVEGQGFYGYTF
J: TRBJ2-1; size: NA; V: TRBV7-6; CDR3: CASSLGTSGFYNEQFF
J: TRBJ1-1; size: NA; V: TRBV3-1/TRBV3-2; CDR3: CASSQDGRRAFF
J: TRBJ2-6; size: NA; V: TRBV24-1; CDR3: CATKTVLLELSGANVLTF
J: TRBJ2-7; size: once; V: TRBV28; CDR3: CASSPLYEQYF
J: TRBJ1-2; size: NA; V: TRBV18; CDR3: CASSPLGQPNYGYTF
J: TRBJ1-2; size: NA; V: TRBV7-9; CDR3: CASRLSGSPNYGYTF
J: TRBJ2-7; size: NA; V: TRBV5-4; CDR3: CASSPGASGAYEQYF
J: TRBJ1-2; size: NA; V: TRBV6-5; CDR3: CASSRGSESYGYTF
J: TRBJ1-2; size: few; V: TRBV20-1; CDR3: CSAGGESGYTF
J: TRBJ1-2; size: once; V: TRBV19; CDR3: CASSSRQVYGYTF
J: TRBJ1-4; size: NA; V: TRBV7-9; CDR3: CASSSRDRIIEKLFF
J: TRBJ2-2; size: NA; V: TRBV13; CDR3: CASSYPIQARNTGELFF
J: TRBJ1-2; size: NA; V: TRBV5-4; CDR3: CASSNDRLNYGYTF
J: TRBJ1-4; size: few; V: TRBV9; CDR3: CASSVEGGRFEKLFF
J: TRBJ1-5; size: NA; V: TRBV24-1; CDR3: CATSDSQGQGRQPQHF
J: TRBJ2-5; size: NA; V: TRBV28; CDR3: CASSSGLAGGLYTSLKETQYF
J: TRBJ1-2; size: NA; V: TRBV2; CDR3: CATTLGQDYGYTF
J: TRBJ1-3; size: once; V: TRBV6-5; CDR3: CASSAGRTIYF
J: TRBJ2-7; size: NA; V: TRBV27; CDR3: CASSFGSEQYF
J: TRBJ2-1; size: NA; V: TRBV3-1/TRBV3-2; CDR3: CASSQKASLFF
J: TRBJ2-1; size: NA; V: TRBV9; CDR3: CASSVAVSGSYNEQFF
J: TRBJ1-3; size: NA; V: TRBV6-1; CDR3: CASSERGYSGNTIYF
J: TRBJ2-7; size: NA; V: TRBV28; CDR3: CASSLGAGGPHPYEQYF
J: TRBJ2-1; size: NA; V: TRBV7-6; CDR3: CASSLISSGIADNEQFF
J: TRBJ2-7; size: once; V: TRBV4-1; CDR3: CASSRSGDHSYEQYF
J: TRBJ1-2; size: NA; V: TRBV19; CDR3: CASTGQGYGYTF
J: TRBJ1-6; size: NA; V: TRBV21-1; CDR3: CASSKYRVSPRVSSYNSPLHF
J: TRBJ2-1; size: once; V: TRBV5-1; CDR3: CASSPWTSGREGNEQFF
J: TRBJ2-2; size: NA; V: TRBV19; CDR3: CASSTAGTAALVNTGELFF
J: TRBJ1-6; size: NA; V: TRBV12-5; CDR3: CASGLGQGVGVNSPLHF
J: TRBJ2-5; size: NA; V: TRBV9; CDR3: CASSVGTSGGTETQYF
J: TRBJ2-1; size: NA; V: TRBV5-6; CDR3: CASSSNPLAGNYNEQFF